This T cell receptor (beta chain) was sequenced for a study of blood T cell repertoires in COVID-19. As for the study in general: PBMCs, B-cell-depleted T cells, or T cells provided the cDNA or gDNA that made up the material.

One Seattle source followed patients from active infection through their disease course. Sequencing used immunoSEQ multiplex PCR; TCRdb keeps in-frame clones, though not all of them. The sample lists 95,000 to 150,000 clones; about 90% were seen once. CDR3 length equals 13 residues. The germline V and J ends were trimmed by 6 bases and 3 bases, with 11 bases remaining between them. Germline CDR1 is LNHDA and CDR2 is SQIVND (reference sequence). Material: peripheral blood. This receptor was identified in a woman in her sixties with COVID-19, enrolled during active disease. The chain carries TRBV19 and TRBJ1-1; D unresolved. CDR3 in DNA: TGTGCCAGTAGCACGGTTGTAGACACTGAAGCTTTCTTT. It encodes CASSTVVDTEAFF.